Below are 32 T cell receptor beta chains sequenced from a single sample in a study of shared clonotypes between healthy human individuals. TCRdb's table, derived via immunoSEQ multiplex PCR, lists solely in-frame clones and lacks some. The data show about 480,000 clones, less than 85% seen once. The sample taken for sequencing was PBMCs. The source is a woman aged 40-49 years in good health. Some clones in this sample may be carry-over from other donors' samples.

This chain links TRBV28 with TRBJ2-2; 7 bases line up with TRBD1. The germline V gene encodes CDR1 MDHEN and CDR2 SYDVKM. The J segment lost 6 bases and the V segment lost 10 bases, leaving 8 bases of the junction unmatched. This CDR3 spans 13 amino acids. For the CDR3, the DNA is TGTGCCACTCGGGACAGTGGGTCCGGGGAGCTGTTTTTT. It encodes CATRDSGSGELFF.

This chain connects TRBV5-1 to TRBJ2-1; 10 nucleotides agree with TRBD2. This CDR3 comprises 16 residues. V was clipped by 0 bases and J by 9 bases; unmatched bases: 9. Germline V lookup: CDR1 SGHRS, CDR2 YFSETQ. In nucleotides, the CDR3 is TGCGCCAGCAGCTTGGAGCCTAGCGGGAGCGGTATTGAGCAGTTCTTC. Translated: CASSLEPSGSGIEQFF.

This rearrangement joins TRBV29-1 to TRBJ2-7; 9 nucleotides match TRBD1. J gave up 10 bases and V 4 bases, and 5 bases lay outside the gene matches. The CDR3 is 11 residues long. The germline CDR1 and CDR2 sequences are SQVTM and ANQGSEA. The CDR3 protein is CSVGDRELQYF. In nucleotides, the CDR3 is TGCAGCGTTGGGGACAGGGAACTACAGTACTTC.

This clone appeared once. This rearrangement joins TRBV28 to TRBJ1-3; tentatively, D is TRBD1 (6 bases). CDR3 length: 13 amino acids. V was trimmed by 6 bases and J by 6 bases, leaving 12 bases between them. Germline V gives CDR1 MDHEN, CDR2 SYDVKM. CDR3 amino acids: CASRKQGANTIYF. CDR3 nucleotide sequence: TGTGCCAGCAGAAAACAGGGCGCAAACACCATATATTTT. The full variable domain, its missing parts supplied by reference TRBV28 and TRBJ1-3, is DVKVTQSSRYLVKRTGEKVFLECVQDMDHENMFWYRQDPGLGLRLIYFSYDVKMKEKGDIPEGYSVSREKKERFSLILESASTNQTSMYLCASRKQGANTIYFGEGSWLTVV.

This rearrangement joins TRBV13 to TRBJ1-1; 7 bases map to TRBD1. Unmatched junction bases numbered 6, after V lost 1 base and J lost 7 bases. The CDR3 has 14 amino acids. Germline CDR1 PRHDT, CDR2 FYEKMQ (reference sequence). In DNA form, the CDR3 reads TGTGCCAGCAGCTTAGTAGGGGGCTTGAATGAAGCTTTCTTT. It yields the protein CASSLVGGLNEAFF.

The chain is built from TRBV6-6 and TRBJ2-1; 14 nucleotides agree with TRBD2. The CDR3 loop spans 16 amino acids. The germline V gene has CDR1 MNHNY and CDR2 SVGAGI (reference sequence). J lost 7 bases, V lost 6 bases, and 8 bases had no gene match. The CDR3 nucleotides read TGTGCCAGCAGACCCGGGACTAGCGGGAGTATGAATGAGCAGTTCTTC. This encodes CASRPGTSGSMNEQFF.

This chain connects TRBV28 to TRBJ2-7; 7 nucleotides match TRBD1. Germline trimming cut 5 bases from V and 3 bases from J; bases unmatched to any gene: 7. Germline V gene data show CDR1 as MDHEN and CDR2 as SYDVKM. This CDR3 region has 14 residues. The CDR3 bases are TGTGCCAGCAGTAATCCGGGACAGAACTACGAGCAGTACTTC. Translation gives CASSNPGQNYEQYF.

This chain links TRBV6-4 with TRBJ2-7; TRBD1 might be the D (5 bases). The CDR3 covers 15 residues. The V end lost 0 bases, the J end lost 0 bases, and 9 bases lay between the germline ends. CDR1 is MRHNA, CDR2 SNTAGT, per germline. The CDR3 nucleotides are TGTGCCAGCAGTGACTCGGGGCTCCTCTCCTACGAGCAGTACTTC. Amino acid sequence: CASSDSGLLSYEQYF.

The rearrangement links TRBV19 to TRBJ2-1, with TRBD1 as a possible D gene (5 bases). Germline lookup yields CDR1 LNHDA and CDR2 SQIVND (reference sequence). Trimming took 6 bases from V and 9 from J, leaving 18 bases between them. The CDR3 runs to 14 residues. The CDR3, as DNA: TGTGCCAGTAGGAATAGACAGAAACTGGGTGAGCAGTTCTTC. Its translation: CASRNRQKLGEQFF.

This sequence joins TRBV10-3 and TRBJ2-2; tentatively, D is TRBD1 or TRBD2 (5 bases each). Germline assignment: CDR1 ENHRY and CDR2 SYGVKD. The CDR3 totals 15 residues. V was clipped by 2 bases and J by 2 bases, with 9 bases between them. DNA for the CDR3: TGTGCCATCAGTGAGGGTGGGGGTAACACCGGGGAGCTGTTTTTT. It is translated as CAISEGGGNTGELFF.

Of note for this clone: A single base separates this from a much larger clone, so it may be a read error. CDR3 nucleotides: TGTGCCAGCAGCTTAGGGACTAGCCTCTACGAGCAGTACTTC. Encoded protein: CASSLGTSLYEQYF. This chain links TRBV11-2 with TRBJ2-7; 8 positions match TRBD2. V trimming: 1 base; J trimming: 3 bases; junction bases outside the gene matches: 2. Germline V gene data show CDR1 as SGHAT and CDR2 as FQNNGV. There are 14 residues in the CDR3. The full variable domain, rest sourced from reference TRBV11-2 and TRBJ2-7, is EAGVAQSPRYKIIEKRQSVAFWCNPISGHATLYWYQQILGQGPKLLIQFQNNGVVDDSQLPKDRFSAERLKGVDSTLKIQPAKLEDSAVYLCASSLGTSLYEQYFGPGTRLTVT.

The chain has TRBV7-9 and TRBJ2-7; D may correspond to TRBD1 or TRBD2 (6 bases each). The CDR3 consists of 15 residues. V was shortened by 5 bases and J by 3 bases, with 17 bases between the two germline ends. Germline V gene lookup returns CDR1 SEHNR and CDR2 FQNEAQ (reference sequence). CDR3 region: CASSTPGARYYEQYF. The CDR3 DNA reads TGTGCCAGCAGCACCCCGGGGGCCAGATACTACGAGCAGTACTTC.

J is TRBJ1-2 and V is TRBV4-2; D not resolved. Germline V gene sequence: CDR1 LGHNA, CDR2 YNFKEQ. Trimming removed 0 bases at V and 4 bases at J, with 9 bases between. CDR3 length: 14 residues. The CDR3 region is CASSQDQDSYGYTF. The DNA of the CDR3 is TGTGCCAGCAGCCAAGACCAGGACTCCTATGGCTACACCTTC.

The chain recombines TRBV7-9 with TRBJ2-2, with a weak D call TRBD2 (6 bases). Between the trimmed V and J ends, which lost 5 bases and 3 bases, there was a span of 19 bases. There are 17 residues in the CDR3. Per germline, CDR1 SEHNR and CDR2 FQNEAQ (reference sequence). DNA of the CDR3: TGTGCCAGCAGCCCCCAATCCCCTAGCGAGTACACCGGGGAGCTGTTTTTT. Amino acids: CASSPQSPSEYTGELFF.

The genes are TRBV11-1 and TRBJ2-7, with 8 positions matching TRBD2. The length of the CDR3 is 16 residues. J gave up 1 base and V 5 bases, and 10 bases lay outside the gene matches. Looked up from germline, CDR1 is SGHAT and CDR2 is FQDESV (reference sequence). The CDR3 DNA follows: TGTGCCAGCAGCCTTCCGGGAGGGAGTGGGTCCTACGAGCAGTACTTC. It yields the protein CASSLPGGSGSYEQYF.

The rearrangement uses TRBV5-1 and TRBJ2-6; 7 nucleotides match TRBD1. The CDR3 length is 17 residues. Germline V gives CDR1 SGHRS, CDR2 YFSETQ. V lost 3 bases and J lost 0; bases outside the gene matches: 6. The CDR3 is CASSYRDSSSGANVLTF. The DNA of the CDR3 is TGCGCCAGCAGCTACCGGGACAGCAGCTCTGGGGCCAACGTCCTGACTTTC. The full variable domain, rest sourced from reference TRBV5-1 and TRBJ2-6, is KAGVTQTPRYLIKTRGQQVTLSCSPISGHRSVSWYQQTPGQGLQFLFEYFSETQRNKGNFPGRFSGRQFSNSRSEMNVSTLELGDSALYLCASSYRDSSSGANVLTFGAGSRLTVL.

The chain combines TRBV6-1 with TRBJ2-3; 7 nucleotides match TRBD2. Germline V CDR1 and CDR2: MNHNS, SASEGT. This CDR3 has 16 residues. The junction had 9 bases not matched to a gene; V was cut back by 2 bases and J by 4 bases. CDR3 sequence: CASSEFLREYSDTQYF. The DNA for the CDR3 is TGTGCCAGCAGTGAATTTTTGCGGGAGTACTCAGATACGCAGTATTTT.

This chain uses TRBV9 with TRBJ2-2; the match to TRBD1 covers 7 bases. Unmatched junction bases numbered 18, after V lost 4 bases and J lost 0 bases. This CDR3 contains 20 residues. Germline values: CDR1 SGDLS, CDR2 YYNGEE. The CDR3 sequence: CASSPRTGTFPLANTGELFF. The CDR3 DNA sequence: TGTGCCAGCAGCCCCAGGACAGGTACTTTTCCCCTGGCGAACACCGGGGAGCTGTTTTTT. The variable domain in full, completed from reference TRBV9 and TRBJ2-2, reads DSGVTQTPKHLITATGQRVTLRCSPRSGDLSVYWYQQSLDQGLQFLIQYYNGEERAKGNILERFSAQQFPDLHSELNLSSLELGDSALYFCASSPRTGTFPLANTGELFFGEGSRLTVL.

The gene calls are TRBV9 and TRBJ1-2, with 7 bases matching TRBD1. CDR1 and CDR2 from the germline V gene are SGDLS and YYNGEE. The CDR3 extends over 15 amino acids. Trimming removed 4 bases from V and 3 bases from J; junction bases left unmatched: 9. This chain's CDR3 is CASSHQGGSYYGYTF. The CDR3 nucleotides are TGTGCCAGCAGCCATCAGGGGGGGTCCTACTATGGCTACACCTTC.

Details on this clone: Different DNA sequences within this sample yield the same CDR3. The chain links TRBV28 to TRBJ2-1; D is undetermined. Germline V CDR1 and CDR2: MDHEN, SYDVKM. V was clipped by 6 bases and J by 2 bases, with 5 bases between them. The CDR3 length is 12 residues. The CDR3 here is CASRDPYNEQFF. CDR3 nucleotides: TGTGCCAGCAGGGACCCCTACAATGAGCAGTTCTTC. The whole variable domain, filled in from reference TRBV28 and TRBJ2-1, reads DVKVTQSSRYLVKRTGEKVFLECVQDMDHENMFWYRQDPGLGLRLIYFSYDVKMKEKGDIPEGYSVSREKKERFSLILESASTNQTSMYLCASRDPYNEQFFGPGTRLTVL.

The chain links TRBV7-2 to TRBJ1-5; D gene uncertain. Trimming took 5 bases from V and 3 from J, leaving 8 bases between them. Germline-derived CDR1 and CDR2 are SGHTA and FQGNSA. This CDR3 has 13 amino acids. This CDR3 reads CASSAWDNQPQHF. The CDR3 nucleotides read TGTGCCAGCAGCGCCTGGGACAATCAGCCCCAGCATTTT.

The CDR3 loop reads CSVSGVDTGELFF. DNA of the CDR3: TGCAGCGTTTCGGGAGTCGACACCGGGGAGCTGTTTTTT. J is TRBJ2-2 and V is TRBV29-1; possible D gene TRBD2, 6 bases. V was shortened by 5 bases and J by 3 bases, with 10 bases between the two germline ends. The CDR3 runs 13 residues. The germline gives CDR1 SQVTM, CDR2 ANQGSEA.

V gene TRBV6-5 combines with J gene TRBJ1-3; D is unresolved. The V end lost 5 bases, the J end lost 2 bases, and 10 bases lay between the germline ends. Germline CDR1 and CDR2: MNHEY and SVGAGI. This CDR3 contains 14 residues. Written as DNA, the CDR3 is TGTGCCAGCAGTCCGGGGTTCCCTGGAAACACCATATATTTT. Its translation: CASSPGFPGNTIYF.

The chain combines TRBV27 with TRBJ2-7; 15 bases match TRBD2. Germline CDR1 is MNHEY and CDR2 is SMNVEV (reference sequence). Trimming took 6 bases from V and 0 from J; bases not matched to a gene: 6. The CDR3 runs 17 residues. CDR3 loop: CASSHGLAGGFSYEQYF. The DNA for the CDR3 is TGTGCCAGCAGCCACGGACTAGCGGGAGGGTTCTCCTACGAGCAGTACTTC.

The rearrangement links TRBV6-1 to TRBJ2-1, with TRBD2 as a possible D gene (5 bases). CDR1 is MNHNS, CDR2 SASEGT, per germline. With 2 bases removed from V and 6 bases from J, the gap between germline ends came to 17 bases. This CDR3 comprises 16 residues. The CDR3: CASSESLDLSGNEQFF. The CDR3 coding sequence is TGTGCCAGCAGTGAAAGCCTCGACCTCAGCGGCAATGAGCAGTTCTTC.

The V call is TRBV6-5, the J call TRBJ2-7; 7 positions agree with TRBD1. Trimming at V came to 6 bases and at J to 4 bases, leaving 9 bases not matched to a gene. CDR1 and CDR2 (germline): MNHEY, SVGAGI. There are 14 residues in the CDR3. CDR3 sequence: CASSPGTVNYEQYF. CDR3 bases: TGTGCCAGCAGCCCCGGGACAGTAAATTACGAGCAGTACTTC.

This sequence joins TRBV30 and TRBJ2-7; TRBD2 matches 9 bases. The V and J ends lost 2 bases and 4 bases, in that order; junction bases with no gene match: 6. The CDR3 sequence is 14 residues long. Germline V gives CDR1 GTSNPN, CDR2 SVGIG (reference sequence). The CDR3 loop reads CAWSPAGGAYEQYF. CDR3 sequence (DNA): TGTGCCTGGAGTCCAGCGGGAGGCGCGTACGAGCAGTACTTC. Filled out from reference TRBV30 and TRBJ2-7, the complete variable domain reads SQTIHQWPATLVQPVGSPLSLECTVEGTSNPNLYWYRQAAGRGLQLLFYSVGIGQISSEVPQNLSASRPQDRQFILSSKKLLLSDSGFYLCAWSPAGGAYEQYFGPGTRLTVT.

Note on this clone: Since a much larger clone is just one base distant, this may be a read error. The sample contains more than one DNA sequence encoding this CDR3. The chain links TRBV9 to TRBJ1-2; tentatively, D is TRBD1 (6 bases). Germline CDR1 and CDR2: SGDLS and YYNGEE. This CDR3 spans 14 amino acids. CDR3 amino acids: CASSVRGTPYGYTF. Here the CDR3 DNA reads TGTGCCAGCAGCGTACGGGGGACACCCTATGGCTACACCTTT. Full variable domain (rest looked up from reference TRBV9 and TRBJ1-2): DSGVTQTPKHLITATGQRVTLRCSPRSGDLSVYWYQQSLDQGLQFLIQYYNGEERAKGNILERFSAQQFPDLHSELNLSSLELGDSALYFCASSVRGTPYGYTFGSGTRLTVV.

V is TRBV18 and J is TRBJ2-7; D gene uncertain. The CDR3 contains 15 residues. Between the trimmed V and J ends, which lost 1 base and 2 bases, there was a span of 12 bases. CDR1 KGHSH and CDR2 LQKENI come from the germline V gene. The CDR3 protein is CASSPRAGSAYEQYF. DNA for the CDR3: TGTGCCAGCTCACCACGGGCAGGATCTGCCTACGAGCAGTACTTC.

The genes are TRBV18 and TRBJ2-5; D might be TRBD1 or TRBD2, each matching 5 bases. This CDR3 spans 17 amino acids. V was trimmed by 0 bases and J by 2 bases, leaving 16 bases between them. CDR1 KGHSH and CDR2 LQKENI come from the germline V gene. CDR3 nucleotide sequence: TGTGCCAGCTCACCACCCCGGGGCCGAGGAACGCAAGAGACCCAGTACTTC. Protein sequence: CASSPPRGRGTQETQYF. The entire variable domain, with the rest obtained from reference TRBV18 and TRBJ2-5, is as follows: NAGVMQNPRHLVRRRGQEARLRCSPMKGHSHVYWYRQLPEEGLKFMVYLQKENIIDESGMPKERFSAEFPKEGPSILRIQQVVRGDSAAYFCASSPPRGRGTQETQYFGPGTRLLVL.

The rearrangement joins TRBV30 to TRBJ1-2; maybe TRBD1 (5 bases). V was pared by 5 bases and J by 2 bases, with 15 bases between. The CDR3 has 14 amino acids. The germline gives CDR1 GTSNPN, CDR2 SVGIG (reference sequence). The DNA of the CDR3 is TGTGCCTGGGACAGAGAACAAATAAACTATGGCTACACCTTC. Its protein product is CAWDREQINYGYTF. The full variable domain, completed using reference TRBV30 and TRBJ1-2, is SQTIHQWPATLVQPVGSPLSLECTVEGTSNPNLYWYRQAAGRGLQLLFYSVGIGQISSEVPQNLSASRPQDRQFILSSKKLLLSDSGFYLCAWDREQINYGYTFGSGTRLTVV.

This clone was picked up a small number of times. The chain uses TRBV4-3 and TRBJ1-1; TRBD1 is a possible D gene (6 bases). The CDR3 is 11 amino acids. The V gene's germline CDR1 is LGHNA and CDR2 YSLEER. V dropped 6 bases and J dropped 5 bases, with 7 bases sitting between them. The CDR3, as DNA: TGCGCCAGCAGAGGGGGGACTGAAGCTTTCTTT. Its translation is CASRGGTEAFF.